This entry features one TCR beta chain sequence. Antigen: not known. Between the trimmed V and J ends, which lost 1 base and 7 bases, there was a span of 17 bases. The CDR3 consists of 16 residues. The germline gives CDR1 LNHNV, CDR2 YYDKDF (reference sequence). Template material for amplifying TCR beta CDR3 regions consisted of RNA transcripts. The study used the HTBI primer set for a first-round RT-PCR of the TCR CDR3. MiXCR, applied by TCRdb to the multiplex PCR reads, yields one record per CDR3 protein. This sample has around 600,000 distinct CDR3 sequences, with nearly 45% found just once. This sample stems from a study of T cells in Graves' hyperthyroidism and ophthalmopathy. Findings and limits, study-wide: Separating ophthalmopathy from stable hyperthyroidism was achieved by a 13 V-J model. Among thyroid clonotypes expanded above 0.001, most also appeared in blood.

Uncontrolled infection, other autoimmune disease, pregnancy and lactation each barred patients from inclusion. Based on clinical symptoms, serum thyroxine and TRAb, thyroid ultrasound and orbital computed tomography, diagnoses were reached. This sequence originates from an adult man with Graves' disease, either hyperthyroidism or ophthalmopathy (not recorded which). The rearrangement joins TRBV15 to TRBJ1-5; a possible D gene is TRBD1 (6 bases). Sequenced: peripheral blood or thyroid tissue (not recorded which). The CDR3 DNA is TGTGCCACCAGCAGAGGGGGGAAACAGGGAGGCCAGCCCCAGCATTTT. Its translation is CATSRGGKQGGQPQHF.